This T cell receptor (beta chain) came from a study of PD-L1 blockade in urothelial cancer. Overall study: Atezolizumab therapy began for patients at some point between 2013 and 2015, dosed at 1,200 mg intravenously every 3 weeks. Median T cell yield per blood sample was about 150,000 cells.

TCRdb keeps only in-frame clones here, not all; method: immunoSEQ multiplex PCR. The sample records about 40,000 clones, less than 90% being singletons. V dropped 5 bases and J dropped 5 bases, with 16 bases sitting between them. The CDR3 runs to 15 residues. Germline values: CDR1 SGHTA, CDR2 FQGNSA. Regarding time point: peripheral blood 6 weeks after treatment start. Every patient provided from 1 to 8 samples, collected pretreatment and on-treatment. Overall study findings and caveats: Clonality of blood TCR below the median before treatment predicted better survival.

A note on this clone: Its specificity is not known.

V is TRBV7-2 and J is TRBJ1-5; unclear D gene. Here the sequenced sample was PBMCs, taken around atezolizumab (anti-PD-L1) treatment. The receptor's source is a man in his fifties or sixties with urothelial cancer. The DNA for the CDR3 is TGTGCCAGCAGCACCCGGGGTACAACTCATCAGCCCCAGCATTTT. The encoded protein is CASSTRGTTHQPQHF. The full variable domain, rest sourced from reference TRBV7-2 and TRBJ1-5, is GAGVSQSPSNKVTEKGKDVELRCDPISGHTALYWYRQSLGQGLEFLIYFQGNSAPDKSGLPSDRFSAERTGGSVSTLTIQRTQQEDSAVYLCASSTRGTTHQPQHFGDGTRLSIL.